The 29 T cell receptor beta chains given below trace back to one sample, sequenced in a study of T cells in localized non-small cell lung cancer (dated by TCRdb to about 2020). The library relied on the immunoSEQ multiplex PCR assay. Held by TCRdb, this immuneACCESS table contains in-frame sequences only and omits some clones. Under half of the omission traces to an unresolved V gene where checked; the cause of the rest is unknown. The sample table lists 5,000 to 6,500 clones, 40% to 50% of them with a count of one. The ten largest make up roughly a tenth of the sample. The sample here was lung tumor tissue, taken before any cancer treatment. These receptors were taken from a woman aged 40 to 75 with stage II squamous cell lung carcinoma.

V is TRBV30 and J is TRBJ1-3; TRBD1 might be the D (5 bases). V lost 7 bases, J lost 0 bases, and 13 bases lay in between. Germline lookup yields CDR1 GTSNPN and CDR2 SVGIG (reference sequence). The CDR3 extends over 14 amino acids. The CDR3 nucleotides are TGTGCCTCACAGGACGGCCGCTCTGGAAACACCATATATTTT. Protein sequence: CASQDGRSGNTIYF.

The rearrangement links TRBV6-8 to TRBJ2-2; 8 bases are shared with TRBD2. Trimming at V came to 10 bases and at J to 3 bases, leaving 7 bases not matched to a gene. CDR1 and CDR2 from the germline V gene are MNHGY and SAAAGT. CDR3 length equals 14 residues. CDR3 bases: TGTGCCACCACCGGGACTAGGGACACCGGGGAGCTGTTTTTT. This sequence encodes CATTGTRDTGELFF.

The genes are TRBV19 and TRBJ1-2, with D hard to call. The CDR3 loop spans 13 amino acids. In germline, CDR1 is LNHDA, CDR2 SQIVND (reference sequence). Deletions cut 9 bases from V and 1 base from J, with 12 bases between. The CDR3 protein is CASTRSVNYGYTF. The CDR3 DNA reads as TGTGCCAGCACCCGAAGCGTTAACTATGGCTACACCTTC.

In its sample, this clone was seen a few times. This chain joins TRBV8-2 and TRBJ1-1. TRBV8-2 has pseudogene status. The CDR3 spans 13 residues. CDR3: CASGAAWDTEAFF. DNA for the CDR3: TGTGCCAGCGGAGCAGCATGGGACACTGAAGCTTTCTTT.

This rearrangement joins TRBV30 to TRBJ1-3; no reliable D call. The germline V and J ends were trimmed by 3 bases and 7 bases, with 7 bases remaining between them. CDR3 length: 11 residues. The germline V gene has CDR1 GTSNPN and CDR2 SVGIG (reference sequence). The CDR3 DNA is TGTGCCTGGAGCTCAAGCAACACCATATATTTT. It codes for CAWSSSNTIYF. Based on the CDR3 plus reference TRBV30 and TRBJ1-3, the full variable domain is SQTIHQWPATLVQPVGSPLSLECTVEGTSNPNLYWYRQAAGRGLQLLFYSVGIGQISSEVPQNLSASRPQDRQFILSSKKLLLSDSGFYLCAWSSSNTIYFGEGSWLTVV.

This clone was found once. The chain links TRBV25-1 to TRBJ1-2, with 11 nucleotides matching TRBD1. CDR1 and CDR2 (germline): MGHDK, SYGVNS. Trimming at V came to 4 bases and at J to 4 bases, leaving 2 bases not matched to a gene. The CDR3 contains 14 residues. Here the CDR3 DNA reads TGTGCCAGCAGTGTGGGGACAGGGGGCTATGGCTACACCTTC. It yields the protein CASSVGTGGYGYTF.

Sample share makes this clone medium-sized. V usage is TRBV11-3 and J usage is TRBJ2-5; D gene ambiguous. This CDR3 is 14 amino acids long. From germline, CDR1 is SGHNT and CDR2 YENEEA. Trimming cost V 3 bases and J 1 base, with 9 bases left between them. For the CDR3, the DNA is TGTGCCAGCAGCTTTTTTTCGGTCCAAGAGACCCAGTACTTC. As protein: CASSFFSVQETQYF.

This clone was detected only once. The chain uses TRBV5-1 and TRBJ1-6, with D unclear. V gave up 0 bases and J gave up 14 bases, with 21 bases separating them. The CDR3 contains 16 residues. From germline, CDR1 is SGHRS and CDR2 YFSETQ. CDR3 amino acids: CASSLAPDLAGGTLHF. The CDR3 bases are TGCGCCAGCAGCTTGGCCCCAGACTTGGCTGGAGGGACCCTCCACTTT.

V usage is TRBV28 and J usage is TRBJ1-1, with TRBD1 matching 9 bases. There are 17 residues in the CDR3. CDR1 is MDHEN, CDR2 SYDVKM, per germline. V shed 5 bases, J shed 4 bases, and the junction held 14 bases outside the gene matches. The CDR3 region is CASSPAGTGRMSTEAFF. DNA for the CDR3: TGTGCCAGCAGTCCCGCCGGGACAGGGAGGATGAGCACTGAAGCTTTCTTT.

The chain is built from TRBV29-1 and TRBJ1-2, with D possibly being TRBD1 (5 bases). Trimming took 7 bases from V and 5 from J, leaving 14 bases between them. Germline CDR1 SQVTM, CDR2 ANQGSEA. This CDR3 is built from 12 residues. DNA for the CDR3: TGCAGCGCCGCCGGGACCGCATATGGCTACACCTTC. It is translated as CSAAGTAYGYTF.

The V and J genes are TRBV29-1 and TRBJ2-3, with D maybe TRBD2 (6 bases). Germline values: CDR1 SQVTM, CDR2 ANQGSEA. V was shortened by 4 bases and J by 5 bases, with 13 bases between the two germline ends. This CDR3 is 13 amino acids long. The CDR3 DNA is TGCAGCGTTGCTGTAGCCGGGGGAGATACGCAGTATTTT. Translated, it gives CSVAVAGGDTQYF.

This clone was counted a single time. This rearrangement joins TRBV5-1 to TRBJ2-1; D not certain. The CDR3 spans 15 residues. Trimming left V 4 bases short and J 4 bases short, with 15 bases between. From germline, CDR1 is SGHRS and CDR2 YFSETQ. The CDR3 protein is CASSRSLQSYNEQFF. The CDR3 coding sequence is TGCGCCAGCAGCCGTAGCCTTCAGTCGTACAATGAGCAGTTCTTC.

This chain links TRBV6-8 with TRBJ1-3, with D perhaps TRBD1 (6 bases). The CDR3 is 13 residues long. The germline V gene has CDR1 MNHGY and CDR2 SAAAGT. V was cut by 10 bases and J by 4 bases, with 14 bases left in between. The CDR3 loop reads CATPQGNGNTIYF. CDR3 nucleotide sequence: TGTGCCACCCCTCAGGGGAACGGAAACACCATATATTTT.

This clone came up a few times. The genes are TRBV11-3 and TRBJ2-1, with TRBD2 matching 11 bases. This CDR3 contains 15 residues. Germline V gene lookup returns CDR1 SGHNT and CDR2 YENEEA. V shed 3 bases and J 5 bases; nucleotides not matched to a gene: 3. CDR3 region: CASSLGLAENNEQFF. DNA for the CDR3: TGTGCCAGCAGCTTGGGACTAGCGGAGAACAATGAGCAGTTCTTC.

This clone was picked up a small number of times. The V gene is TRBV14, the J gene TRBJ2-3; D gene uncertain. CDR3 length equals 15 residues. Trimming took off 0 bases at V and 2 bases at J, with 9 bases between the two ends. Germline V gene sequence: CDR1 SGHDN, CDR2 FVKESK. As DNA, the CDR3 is TGTGCCAGCAGCCAAGATTTAGGGTCCACAGATACGCAGTATTTT. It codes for CASSQDLGSTDTQYF.

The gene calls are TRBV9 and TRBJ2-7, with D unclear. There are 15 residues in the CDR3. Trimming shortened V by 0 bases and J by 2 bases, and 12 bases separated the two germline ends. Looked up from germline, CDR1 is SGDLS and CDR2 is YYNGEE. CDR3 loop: CASSVGPTSTYEQYF. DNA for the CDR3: TGTGCCAGCAGCGTAGGCCCGACATCTACCTACGAGCAGTACTTC.

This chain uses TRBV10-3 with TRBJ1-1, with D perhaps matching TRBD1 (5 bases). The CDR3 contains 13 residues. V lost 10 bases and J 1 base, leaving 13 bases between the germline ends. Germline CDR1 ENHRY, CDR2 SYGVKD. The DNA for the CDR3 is TGTGCCACATCCGGGACCTGGAACACTGAAGCTTTCTTT. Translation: CATSGTWNTEAFF.

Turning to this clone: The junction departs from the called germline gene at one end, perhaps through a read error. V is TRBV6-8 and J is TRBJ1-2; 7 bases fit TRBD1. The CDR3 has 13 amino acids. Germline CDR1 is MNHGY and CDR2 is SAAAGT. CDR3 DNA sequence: TGTGCCAGCAGATCTGACAGGGACTATGGTTACACCTTC. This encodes CASRSDRDYGYTF.

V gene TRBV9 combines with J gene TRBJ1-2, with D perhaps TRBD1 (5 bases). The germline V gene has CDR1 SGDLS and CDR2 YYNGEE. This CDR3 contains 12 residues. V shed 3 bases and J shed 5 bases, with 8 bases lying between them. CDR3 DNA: TGTGCCAGCAGCGCCGGGGCTTATGGCTACACCTTC. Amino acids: CASSAGAYGYTF.

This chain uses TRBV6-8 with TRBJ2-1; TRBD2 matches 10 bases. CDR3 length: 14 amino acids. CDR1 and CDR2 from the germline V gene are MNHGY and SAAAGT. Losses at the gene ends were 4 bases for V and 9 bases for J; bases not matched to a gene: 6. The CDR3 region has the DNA TGTGCCAGCAGTTTTACTAGCGGGGTTGCTGAGCAGTTCTTC. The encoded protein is CASSFTSGVAEQFF.

CDR3 DNA: TGCAGCGTACAGGGGGCGGGAGGCAATGAGCAGTTCTTC. This translates into CSVQGAGGNEQFF. The rearrangement links TRBV29-1 to TRBJ2-1; tentatively, D is TRBD1 (9 bases). The V gene lost 6 bases and the J gene lost 6 bases, with 15 bases spanning the gap. This CDR3 is 13 amino acids long. The V gene's germline CDR1 is SQVTM and CDR2 ANQGSEA.

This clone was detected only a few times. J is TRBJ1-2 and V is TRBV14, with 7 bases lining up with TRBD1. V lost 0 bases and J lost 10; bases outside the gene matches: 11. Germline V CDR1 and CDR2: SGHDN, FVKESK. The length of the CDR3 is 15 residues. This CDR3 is CASSQEGRGQLDYTF. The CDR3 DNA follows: TGTGCCAGCAGCCAAGAGGGAAGGGGGCAGTTGGACTACACCTTC. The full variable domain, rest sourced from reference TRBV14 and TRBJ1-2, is EAGVTQFPSHSVIEKGQTVTLRCDPISGHDNLYWYRRVMGKEIKFLLHFVKESKQDESGMPNNRFLAERTGGTYSTLKVQPAELEDSGVYFCASSQEGRGQLDYTFGSGTRLTVV.

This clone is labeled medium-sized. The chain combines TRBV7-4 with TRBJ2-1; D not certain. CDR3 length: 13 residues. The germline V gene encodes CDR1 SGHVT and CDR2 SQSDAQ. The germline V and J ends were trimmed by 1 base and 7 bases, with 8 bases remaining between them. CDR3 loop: CASSLVLRNEQFF. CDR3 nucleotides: TGTGCCAGCAGCTTAGTATTGAGGAATGAGCAGTTCTTC. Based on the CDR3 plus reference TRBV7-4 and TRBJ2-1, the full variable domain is GAGVSQSPRYKVAKRGRDVALRCDSISGHVTLYWYRQTLGQGSEVLTYSQSDAQRDKSGRPSGRFSAERPERSVSTLKIQRTEQGDSAVYLCASSLVLRNEQFFGPGTRLTVL.

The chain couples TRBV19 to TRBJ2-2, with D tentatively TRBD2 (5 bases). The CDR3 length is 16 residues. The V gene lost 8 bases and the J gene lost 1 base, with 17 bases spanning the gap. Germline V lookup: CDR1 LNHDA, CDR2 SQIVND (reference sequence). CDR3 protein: CASPLCEGENTGELFF. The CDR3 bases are TGTGCCAGTCCCCTCTGCGAGGGCGAGAACACCGGGGAGCTGTTTTTT.

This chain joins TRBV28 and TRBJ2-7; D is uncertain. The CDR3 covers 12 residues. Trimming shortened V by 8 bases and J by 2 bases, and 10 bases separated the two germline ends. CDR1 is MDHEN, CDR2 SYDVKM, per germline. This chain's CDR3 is CASQDPAYEQYF. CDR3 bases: TGTGCCAGCCAGGACCCCGCCTACGAGCAGTACTTC. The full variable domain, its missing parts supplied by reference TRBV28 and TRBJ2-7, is DVKVTQSSRYLVKRTGEKVFLECVQDMDHENMFWYRQDPGLGLRLIYFSYDVKMKEKGDIPEGYSVSREKKERFSLILESASTNQTSMYLCASQDPAYEQYFGPGTRLTVT.

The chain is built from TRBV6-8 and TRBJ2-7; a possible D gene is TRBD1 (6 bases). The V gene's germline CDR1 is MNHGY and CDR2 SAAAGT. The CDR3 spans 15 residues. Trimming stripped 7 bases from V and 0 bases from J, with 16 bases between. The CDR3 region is CASKIVQGSSYEQYF. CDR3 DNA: TGTGCCAGCAAGATAGTTCAGGGGTCCTCCTACGAGCAGTACTTC.

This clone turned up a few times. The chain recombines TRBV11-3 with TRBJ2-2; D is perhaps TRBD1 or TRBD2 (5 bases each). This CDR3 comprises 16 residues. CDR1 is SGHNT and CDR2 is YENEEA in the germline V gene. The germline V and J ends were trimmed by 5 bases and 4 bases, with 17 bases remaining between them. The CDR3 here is CASSINQGRSTGELFF. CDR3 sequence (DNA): TGTGCCAGCAGCATCAACCAGGGACGGAGCACCGGGGAGCTGTTTTTT.

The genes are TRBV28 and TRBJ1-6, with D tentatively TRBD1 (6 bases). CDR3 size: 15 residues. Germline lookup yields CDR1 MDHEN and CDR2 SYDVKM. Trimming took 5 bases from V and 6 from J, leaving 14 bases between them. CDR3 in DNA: TGTGCCAGCAGTCCACCCGAAGGGGGTAATTCACCCCTCCACTTT. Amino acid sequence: CASSPPEGGNSPLHF.

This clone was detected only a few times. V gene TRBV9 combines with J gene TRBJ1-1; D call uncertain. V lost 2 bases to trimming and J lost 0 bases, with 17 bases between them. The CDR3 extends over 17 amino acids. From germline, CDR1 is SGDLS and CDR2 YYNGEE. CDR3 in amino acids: CASSVFGSAVVNTEAFF. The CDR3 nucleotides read TGTGCCAGCAGCGTTTTCGGCTCGGCAGTCGTGAACACTGAAGCTTTCTTT.